This entry concerns a single T cell receptor (beta chain). No antigen is known for it. The sample is drawn from a study of immune heterogeneity within non-small cell lung tumors. Overall study: Of all tumors, several turned out to be squamous cell carcinomas, roughly 10 were non-squamous carcinomas and 1 was not otherwise specified. Study-level findings and limits: Within a patient, dominant CDR3 beta clonotypes were shared across sites, though different locations had unique frequent clones. A significant, moderate positive correlation (R about 0.34) linked local T-cell clonality and tumor mutational burden. Most high-frequency T-cell receptor beta clonotypes were specific to a single patient.

The CDR3 is made up of 13 amino acids. Germline assignment: CDR1 MRHNA and CDR2 SNTAGT. Unmatched junction bases numbered 9, after V lost 8 bases and J lost 8 bases. With 32 V and 13 J primers, multiplex PCR amplified the TCR beta CDR3. TCRdb reanalysed the multiplex PCR reads using MiXCR and keeps one entry per CDR3 protein. The table shows some 2,500 distinct CDR3 sequences, with 40% to 60% occurring only once. Template was bulk tumor genomic DNA, about 600 ng per sample. Multiple widely separated biopsies were taken from each primary tumor at surgery. Patients underwent curative surgery for untreated, newly diagnosed non-small cell lung cancer.

The sequenced material came from lung tumor tissue. The V and J genes are TRBV6-4 and TRBJ1-2, with 9 bases lining up with TRBD1. This receptor was obtained from a man aged 50-59 years with non-small cell lung cancer. The CDR3 is CASSRTGVEGYTF. CDR3 coding DNA: TGTGCCAGCTCTAGGACAGGGGTTGAGGGCTACACCTTC.